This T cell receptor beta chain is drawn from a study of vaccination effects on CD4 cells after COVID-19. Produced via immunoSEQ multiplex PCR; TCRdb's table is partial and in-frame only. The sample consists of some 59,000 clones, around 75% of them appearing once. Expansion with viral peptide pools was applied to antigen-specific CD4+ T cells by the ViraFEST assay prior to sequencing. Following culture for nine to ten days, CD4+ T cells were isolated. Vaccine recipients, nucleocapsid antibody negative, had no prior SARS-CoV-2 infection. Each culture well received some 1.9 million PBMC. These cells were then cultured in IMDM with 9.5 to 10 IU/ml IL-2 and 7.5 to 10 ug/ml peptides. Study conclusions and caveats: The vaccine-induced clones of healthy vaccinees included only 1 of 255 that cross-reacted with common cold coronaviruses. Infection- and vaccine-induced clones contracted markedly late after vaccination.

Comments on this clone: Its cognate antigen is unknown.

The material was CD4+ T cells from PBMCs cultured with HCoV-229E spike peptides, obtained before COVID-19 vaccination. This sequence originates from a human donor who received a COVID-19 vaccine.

This CDR3 reads CATQAGANSYNEQFF. CDR3 nucleotide sequence: TGTGCCACCCAAGCAGGGGCAAATTCCTACAATGAGCAGTTCTTC. The chain employs TRBV24-1 and TRBJ2-1; possibly TRBD1 for D (6 bases). CDR1 is KGHDR, CDR2 SFDVKD, per germline. The CDR3 runs to 15 residues. V gave up 9 bases and J gave up 1 base, with 15 bases separating them.